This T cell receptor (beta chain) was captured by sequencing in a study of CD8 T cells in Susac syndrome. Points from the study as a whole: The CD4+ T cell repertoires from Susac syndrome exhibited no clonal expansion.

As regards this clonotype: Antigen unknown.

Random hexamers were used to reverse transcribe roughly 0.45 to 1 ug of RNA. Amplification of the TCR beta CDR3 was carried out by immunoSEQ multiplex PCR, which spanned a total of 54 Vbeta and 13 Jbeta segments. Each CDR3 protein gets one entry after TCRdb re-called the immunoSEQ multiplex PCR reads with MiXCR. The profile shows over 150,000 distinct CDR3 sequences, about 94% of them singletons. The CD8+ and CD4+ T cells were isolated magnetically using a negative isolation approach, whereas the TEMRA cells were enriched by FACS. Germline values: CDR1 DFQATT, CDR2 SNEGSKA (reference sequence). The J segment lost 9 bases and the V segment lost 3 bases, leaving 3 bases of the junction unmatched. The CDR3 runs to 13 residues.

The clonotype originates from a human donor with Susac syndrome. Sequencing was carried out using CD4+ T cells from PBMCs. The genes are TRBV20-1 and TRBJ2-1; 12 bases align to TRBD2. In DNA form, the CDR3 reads TGCAGTGCTAGTGGACTAGCGGGAACTGAGCAGTTCTTC. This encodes CSASGLAGTEQFF.